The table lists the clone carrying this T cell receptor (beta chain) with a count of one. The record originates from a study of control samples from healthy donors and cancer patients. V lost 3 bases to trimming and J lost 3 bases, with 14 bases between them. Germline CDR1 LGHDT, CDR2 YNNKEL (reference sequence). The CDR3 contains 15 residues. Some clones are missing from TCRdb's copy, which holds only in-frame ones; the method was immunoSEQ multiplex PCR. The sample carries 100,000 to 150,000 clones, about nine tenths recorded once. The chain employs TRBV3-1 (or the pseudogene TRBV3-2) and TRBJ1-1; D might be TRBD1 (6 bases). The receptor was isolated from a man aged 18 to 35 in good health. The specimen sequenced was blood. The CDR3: CASSQRGGAYTEAFF. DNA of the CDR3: TGTGCCAGCAGCCAGAGGGGGGGGGCTTACACTGAAGCTTTCTTT.